A single sample gave rise to the 21 T cell receptor beta chains below, sequenced in a study of technical replicates of blood from a few donors. The table came from immunoSEQ multiplex PCR; TCRdb's copy has only in-frame clones and leaves some out. The table lists 84,000 or so clones, approximately 94% of them singletons. Material: T cells isolated from PBMCs. These receptors came from a human donor in good health.

The chain links TRBV6-5 to TRBJ2-7, with TRBD2 as a possible D gene (6 bases). There are 15 residues in the CDR3. With 2 bases removed from V and 0 bases from J, the gap between germline ends came to 11 bases. Per germline, CDR1 MNHEY and CDR2 SVGAGI. The chain's CDR3 is CASSYGRDSSYEQYF. CDR3 bases: TGTGCCAGCAGTTACGGGCGGGATAGCTCCTACGAGCAGTACTTC.

The rearrangement links TRBV7-6 to TRBJ1-5; possible D gene TRBD1, 6 bases. Trimming stripped 1 base from V and 10 bases from J, with 23 bases between. Germline loops: CDR1 SGHVS, CDR2 FNYEAQ. This CDR3 is built from 17 residues. CDR3 residues: CASSLGVGHGGGQPQHF. DNA for the CDR3: TGTGCCAGCAGCTTAGGCGTGGGACACGGGGGGGGTCAACCCCAGCATTTT. Variable domain in full (rest from reference TRBV7-6 and TRBJ1-5): GAGVSQSPRYKVTKRGQDVALRCDPISGHVSLYWYRQALGQGPEFLTYFNYEAQQDKSGLPNDRFSAERPEGSISTLTIQRTEQRDSAMYRCASSLGVGHGGGQPQHFGDGTRLSIL.

CDR3: CASSRQNLEQTYEQYF. CDR3 coding DNA: TGCGCCAGCAGCCGGCAAAACCTTGAACAGACCTACGAGCAGTACTTC. V and J are TRBV5-1 and TRBJ2-7; D gene unclear. The germline V gene has CDR1 SGHRS and CDR2 YFSETQ. Trimming removed 4 bases from V and 2 bases from J, with 19 bases in between. The CDR3 length is 16 residues. The full variable domain, in which reference TRBV5-1 and TRBJ2-7 provide the parts outside the CDR3, is KAGVTQTPRYLIKTRGQQVTLSCSPISGHRSVSWYQQTPGQGLQFLFEYFSETQRNKGNFPGRFSGRQFSNSRSEMNVSTLELGDSALYLCASSRQNLEQTYEQYFGPGTRLTVT.

The V and J genes are TRBV5-1 and TRBJ1-1; D is possibly TRBD1 (6 bases). V lost 2 bases to trimming and J lost 0 bases, with 11 bases between them. Germline CDR1 and CDR2: SGHRS and YFSETQ. The CDR3 is made up of 15 amino acids. CDR3 nucleotides: TGCGCCAGCAGCTTCGGACAGCTCATGAACACTGAAGCTTTCTTT. It yields the protein CASSFGQLMNTEAFF.

This sequence joins TRBV2 and TRBJ1-2; 9 bases are shared with TRBD1. V gave up 4 bases and J gave up 12 bases; unmatched junction bases: 9. This CDR3 contains 13 residues. In germline, CDR1 is SNHLY, CDR2 FYNNEI. CDR3 residues: CASSVPGQGTDTF. Written as DNA, the CDR3 is TGTGCCAGCAGTGTCCCGGGACAGGGAACGGACACCTTC. The complete variable domain, with remaining parts taken from reference TRBV2 and TRBJ1-2, reads EPEVTQTPSHQVTQMGQEVILRCVPISNHLYFYWYRQILGQKVEFLVSFYNNEISEKSEIFDDQFSVERPDGSNFTLKIRSTKLEDSAMYFCASSVPGQGTDTFGSGTRLTVV.

The chain carries TRBV6-5 and TRBJ1-4; D gene ambiguous. Trimming removed 3 bases at V and 0 bases at J, with 8 bases between. This CDR3 spans 15 amino acids. CDR1 is MNHEY and CDR2 is SVGAGI in the germline V gene. Here the CDR3 DNA reads TGTGCCAGCAGTTATTCAGGCCCAACTAATGAAAAACTGTTTTTT. As protein: CASSYSGPTNEKLFF.

The chain carries TRBV5-1 and TRBJ1-5, with D unclear. Germline CDR1 is SGHRS and CDR2 is YFSETQ. Between the trimmed V and J ends, which lost 6 bases and 2 bases, there was a span of 12 bases. This CDR3 region has 14 residues. The CDR3 coding sequence is TGCGCCAGCACCGAAGAGTATGGCAATCAGCCCCAGCATTTT. This sequence encodes CASTEEYGNQPQHF.

The gene calls are TRBV19 and TRBJ1-4; possibly TRBD1 for D (5 bases). CDR1 and CDR2 (germline): LNHDA, SQIVND (reference sequence). Trimming shortened V by 9 bases and J by 4 bases, and 15 bases separated the two germline ends. The CDR3 runs to 14 residues. The CDR3: CASQGDRVNEKLFF. The CDR3 DNA follows: TGTGCCAGCCAGGGCGACAGAGTTAATGAAAAACTGTTTTTT.

J is TRBJ2-7 and V is TRBV27; 9 bases match TRBD1. Trimming at V came to 2 bases and at J to 2 bases, leaving 4 bases not matched to a gene. The CDR3 totals 15 residues. CDR1 MNHEY and CDR2 SMNVEV come from the germline V gene (reference sequence). The CDR3 sequence is CASSLTGTGTYEQYF. The DNA of the CDR3 is TGTGCCAGCAGTTTAACCGGGACAGGGACCTACGAGCAGTACTTC.

The chain couples TRBV5-1 to TRBJ2-1, with 9 bases lining up with TRBD1. This CDR3 is 15 amino acids long. V shed 5 bases, J shed 4 bases, and the junction held 7 bases outside the gene matches. The germline gives CDR1 SGHRS, CDR2 YFSETQ. CDR3 sequence: CASRNGTGLYNEQFF. In nucleotides, the CDR3 is TGCGCCAGCAGGAACGGGACAGGGCTATACAATGAGCAGTTCTTC. Filled out from reference TRBV5-1 and TRBJ2-1, the complete variable domain reads KAGVTQTPRYLIKTRGQQVTLSCSPISGHRSVSWYQQTPGQGLQFLFEYFSETQRNKGNFPGRFSGRQFSNSRSEMNVSTLELGDSALYLCASRNGTGLYNEQFFGPGTRLTVL.

This clone was found once. This chain joins TRBV27 and TRBJ2-5; D possibly corresponds to TRBD2 (5 bases). The V gene's germline CDR1 is MNHEY and CDR2 SMNVEV (reference sequence). With 4 bases removed from V and 4 bases from J, the gap between germline ends came to 13 bases. The CDR3 extends over 14 amino acids. CDR3 amino acids: CASSSSGVLETQYF. The DNA of the CDR3 is TGTGCCAGCAGTTCATCCGGGGTACTAGAGACCCAGTACTTC.

This chain links TRBV9 with TRBJ1-2; 9 nucleotides line up with TRBD1. With 3 bases clipped from V and 5 bases from J, the junction kept 17 bases outside the gene matches. The CDR3 length is 18 residues. Germline V gene lookup returns CDR1 SGDLS and CDR2 YYNGEE. The CDR3: CASSGVGQGSAGRYGYTF. The DNA of the CDR3 is TGTGCCAGCAGCGGAGTGGGACAGGGATCAGCAGGGCGATATGGCTACACCTTC.

V gene TRBV11-1 combines with J gene TRBJ2-1; a possible D gene is TRBD1 (5 bases). V lost 2 bases and J lost 5, with 7 bases in between. This CDR3 has 13 residues. Germline V gene sequence: CDR1 SGHAT, CDR2 FQDESV (reference sequence). CDR3 coding DNA: TGTGCCAGCAGCTTATCCAGGGACAATGAGCAGTTCTTC. Translation gives CASSLSRDNEQFF.

The rearrangement links TRBV28 to TRBJ2-5; a possible D gene is TRBD1 (6 bases). The length of the CDR3 is 15 residues. The V gene's germline CDR1 is MDHEN and CDR2 SYDVKM. V was clipped by 6 bases and J by 2 bases, with 16 bases between them. The CDR3 DNA reads TGTGCCAGCAGCACGCGGACAGTACATCAAGAGACCCAGTACTTC. Its translation is CASSTRTVHQETQYF.

The rearrangement uses TRBV29-1 and TRBJ1-1; D gene unclear. CDR3 length: 11 amino acids. The germline CDR1 and CDR2 sequences are SQVTM and ANQGSEA. V was cut by 2 bases and J by 2 bases, with 3 bases left in between. The CDR3 coding sequence is TGCAGCGTTGAACAAAACACTGAAGCTTTCTTT. It yields the protein CSVEQNTEAFF.

This sequence joins TRBV5-5 and TRBJ2-3; 9 bases are a match to TRBD2. The CDR3 is 15 residues long. Germline V CDR1 and CDR2: SGHKS, YYEKEE (reference sequence). After removal of 7 bases from V and 5 bases from J, the junction contained 11 bases not matched to a gene. The CDR3 DNA reads TGTGCCAGCCCAGCGGGGGGTCAGGCGGAAGATACGCAGTATTTT. Its protein product is CASPAGGQAEDTQYF.

The chain couples TRBV19 to TRBJ1-1, with D uncertain. From germline, CDR1 is LNHDA and CDR2 SQIVND (reference sequence). Trimming cost V 5 bases and J 1 base, with 8 bases left between them. The CDR3 totals 13 residues. The CDR3 spells CASSPTPNTEAFF. Written as DNA, the CDR3 is TGTGCCAGTAGTCCGACACCGAACACTGAAGCTTTCTTT.

This clone was counted once. The V call is TRBV19, the J call TRBJ1-2, with TRBD1 matching over 8 bases. Germline trimming cut 6 bases from V and 3 bases from J; bases unmatched to any gene: 15. CDR1 is LNHDA and CDR2 is SQIVND in the germline V gene (reference sequence). This CDR3 spans 17 amino acids. CDR3 amino acids: CASRTQGARAGDYGYTF. The CDR3 bases are TGTGCCAGTAGGACTCAGGGGGCGAGGGCTGGGGACTATGGCTACACCTTC.

This clone was observed once. V gene TRBV7-9 combines with J gene TRBJ2-5; a possible D gene is TRBD2 (5 bases). CDR1 is SEHNR, CDR2 FQNEAQ, per germline (reference sequence). With 3 bases removed from V and 4 bases from J, the gap between germline ends came to 18 bases. This CDR3 comprises 16 residues. CDR3 sequence reads: CASSFWVGGEGETQYF. In DNA form, the CDR3 reads TGTGCCAGCAGCTTTTGGGTCGGCGGTGAGGGAGAGACCCAGTACTTC.

This chain uses TRBV6-5 with TRBJ2-1, with D possibly matching TRBD1 (5 bases). The germline CDR1 and CDR2 sequences are MNHEY and SVGAGI. V was pared by 5 bases and J by 15 bases, with 23 bases between. This CDR3 is built from 14 residues. CDR3 protein: CASSPDTYLQSPFF. The CDR3 DNA sequence: TGTGCCAGCAGTCCGGACACCTACCTTCAATCTCCGTTCTTC.

This chain uses TRBV5-6 with TRBJ1-4; tentatively, D is TRBD1 (6 bases). The germline gives CDR1 SGHDT, CDR2 YYEEEE. CDR3 length: 15 residues. V was cut by 3 bases and J by 7 bases, with 16 bases left in between. CDR3 region: CASSSIQGGVEKLFF. The CDR3, as DNA: TGTGCCAGCAGCTCAATACAGGGAGGGGTTGAAAAACTGTTTTTT.